The 30 T cell receptor beta chains below all came from one sample that was sequenced in a study of T cell responses to AZD1222 COVID-19 vaccine. Sequencing used immunoSEQ multiplex PCR; TCRdb keeps in-frame clones, though not all of them. The table shows about 97,000 clones, with about 88% occurring only once. This sample comprised peripheral blood, obtained on day 0 of AZD1222 vaccination. Source of these receptors: an adult in good health.

This chain connects TRBV6-4 to TRBJ2-3, with TRBD2 identical over 7 bases. The V gene end was trimmed by 3 bases and the J gene end by 0 bases; junction bases not matched to a gene: 3. Germline V gene data show CDR1 as MRHNA and CDR2 as SNTAGT. The CDR3 length is 15 residues. CDR3 in amino acids: CASSEASGSTDTQYF. CDR3 DNA: TGTGCCAGCAGTGAAGCTAGCGGAAGCACAGATACGCAGTATTTT.

The rearrangement joins TRBV7-2 to TRBJ2-7; no clear D. The germline CDR1 and CDR2 sequences are SGHTA and FQGNSA. Trimming cost V 2 bases and J 2 bases, with 4 bases left between them. This CDR3 has 12 amino acids. The CDR3 protein is CASSLTTYEQYF. DNA of the CDR3: TGTGCCAGCAGCTTAACAACCTACGAGCAGTACTTC.

The CDR3 spells CASSLYLASTEAFF. CDR3 DNA sequence: TGTGCCAGCAGTTTATACCTGGCCAGCACTGAAGCTTTCTTT. The chain couples TRBV28 to TRBJ1-1; unclear D gene. Germline V gives CDR1 MDHEN, CDR2 SYDVKM. The ends were cut back, 1 base at V and 4 bases at J, with 10 bases in the middle. The CDR3 covers 14 residues.

In DNA, the CDR3 is TGTGCCAGCAGTGAACAAACTAACTATGGCTACACCTTC. It codes for CASSEQTNYGYTF. The chain has TRBV6-1 and TRBJ1-2, with D uncertain. Deletions cut 2 bases from V and 0 bases from J, with 4 bases between. This CDR3 contains 13 residues. Germline V CDR1 and CDR2: MNHNS, SASEGT.

In nucleotides, the CDR3 is TGTGCCAGCAGCCAGGGGACAGGGGGCTTCTACGAGCAGTACTTC. Protein: CASSQGTGGFYEQYF. V and J are TRBV14 and TRBJ2-7; TRBD1 agrees at 12 bases. The CDR3 is made up of 15 amino acids. V shed 3 bases, J shed 3 bases, and the junction held 3 bases outside the gene matches. CDR1 SGHDN and CDR2 FVKESK come from the germline V gene.

The genes are TRBV19 and TRBJ2-3; possible D gene TRBD1, 5 bases. Germline CDR1 LNHDA, CDR2 SQIVND (reference sequence). Trimming stripped 1 base from V and 5 bases from J, with 7 bases between. This CDR3 is 13 amino acids long. CDR3 loop: CASSIGREDTQYF. The CDR3 bases are TGTGCCAGTAGTATAGGCAGGGAAGATACGCAGTATTTT.

This chain links TRBV19 with TRBJ1-6, with 9 bases identical to TRBD1. Trimming at V came to 3 bases and at J to 9 bases, leaving 6 bases not matched to a gene. The germline CDR1 and CDR2 sequences are LNHDA and SQIVND (reference sequence). This CDR3 contains 15 residues. The CDR3 loop is CASSMGQGGFSPLHF. CDR3 nucleotides: TGTGCCAGTAGTATGGGACAGGGAGGATTTTCACCCCTCCACTTT.

J is TRBJ1-5 and V is TRBV16; D remains ambiguous. V lost 6 bases, J lost 0 bases, and 15 bases lay in between. This CDR3 contains 16 residues. CDR1 KGHSY and CDR2 FQNENV come from the germline V gene. CDR3 region: CASSLVTSYSNQPQHF. The CDR3 nucleotides read TGTGCCAGCAGTCTTGTGACAAGCTATAGCAATCAGCCCCAGCATTTT.

This sequence joins TRBV28 and TRBJ1-2; D is unclear. V dropped 4 bases and J dropped 7 bases, with 7 bases sitting between them. Per germline, CDR1 MDHEN and CDR2 SYDVKM. CDR3 length equals 11 residues. DNA for the CDR3: TGTGCCAGCAGTTCTTCCTTTGGCTACACCTTC. Its translation: CASSSSFGYTF.

The CDR3, as DNA: TGCAGTGCCCCCCAGGGGAATGAGCAGTTCTTC. It translates to CSAPQGNEQFF. The chain has TRBV20-1 and TRBJ2-1; TRBD1 is a possible D gene (6 bases). This CDR3 has 11 residues. V lost 6 bases, J lost 7 bases, and 10 bases lay in between. The germline V gene encodes CDR1 DFQATT and CDR2 SNEGSKA (reference sequence).

This clone occurred once. The chain carries TRBV7-8 and TRBJ1-1; D gene unclear. Germline-derived CDR1 and CDR2 are SGHVS and FQNEAQ. The CDR3 runs 15 residues. The V and J ends lost 2 bases and 3 bases respectively, with 13 bases between them. The CDR3 nucleotides read TGTGCCAGCAGCTTAAGGTACGGTGGGGACACTGAAGCTTTCTTT. Translation gives CASSLRYGGDTEAFF.

Details on this clone: Compared with germline, one end of the junction differs, possibly owing to a read error. J is TRBJ1-1 and V is TRBV4-3; D remains ambiguous. CDR1 and CDR2 from the germline V gene are LGHNA and YSLEER. This CDR3 has 15 amino acids. The CDR3 DNA is TGCGCCAGCAGCCAAACCACAGACCGTTACACCGAAGCTTTCTTT. Translation: CASSQTTDRYTEAFF.

The rearrangement links TRBV6-1 to TRBJ2-7; D is unclear. This CDR3 comprises 13 residues. The V end lost 2 bases, the J end lost 3 bases, and 8 bases lay between the germline ends. Germline V lookup: CDR1 MNHNS, CDR2 SASEGT. CDR3 sequence reads: CASSEFIGYEQYF. CDR3 nucleotide sequence: TGTGCCAGCAGTGAATTTATCGGCTACGAGCAGTACTTC.

This chain connects TRBV24-1 to TRBJ1-1; 8 bases fit TRBD1. Losses at the gene ends were 4 bases for V and 2 bases for J; bases not matched to a gene: 5. CDR1 is KGHDR, CDR2 SFDVKD, per germline. The CDR3 loop spans 15 amino acids. This CDR3 is CATSDPGQVNTEAFF. DNA of the CDR3: TGTGCCACCAGTGACCCGGGACAGGTTAACACTGAAGCTTTCTTT.

This clone has only one observation. The chain joins TRBV6-5 to TRBJ1-2, with a weak D call TRBD1 (5 bases). This CDR3 has 15 amino acids. V dropped 4 bases and J dropped 2 bases, with 14 bases sitting between them. CDR1 MNHEY and CDR2 SVGAGI come from the germline V gene. CDR3 DNA sequence: TGTGCCAGCAGTTTCGGGCAGGGTGGGAACTATGGCTACACCTTC. It is translated as CASSFGQGGNYGYTF.

V usage is TRBV4-1 and J usage is TRBJ2-5, with D maybe TRBD2 (5 bases). V lost 4 bases and J lost 7, with 10 bases in between. Germline V lookup: CDR1 MGHRA, CDR2 YSYEKL. The CDR3 runs to 12 residues. The CDR3 coding sequence is TGCGCCAGCAGCCCCACTAGACGGACCCAGTACTTC. It translates to CASSPTRRTQYF.

This chain uses TRBV7-2 with TRBJ1-2; D is uncertain. Deletions cut 1 base from V and 8 bases from J, with 11 bases between. The CDR3 contains 13 residues. Germline CDR1 SGHTA, CDR2 FQGNSA. The CDR3, as DNA: TGTGCCAGCAGCTTAGTCAGAGCTGGGGGCTACACCTTC. Protein sequence: CASSLVRAGGYTF. Variable domain in full (rest from reference TRBV7-2 and TRBJ1-2): GAGVSQSPSNKVTEKGKDVELRCDPISGHTALYWYRQSLGQGLEFLIYFQGNSAPDKSGLPSDRFSAERTGGSVSTLTIQRTQQEDSAVYLCASSLVRAGGYTFGSGTRLTVV.

The sample holds one count of this clone. The chain has TRBV5-1 and TRBJ2-3, with a tentative D call TRBD2 (6 bases). The V and J ends lost 0 bases and 3 bases respectively, with 14 bases between them. Germline values: CDR1 SGHRS, CDR2 YFSETQ. There are 16 residues in the CDR3. As DNA, the CDR3 is TGCGCCAGCAGCTTGGTATATCGCGGGATAACAGATACGCAGTATTTT. Translating gives CASSLVYRGITDTQYF.

The chain carries TRBV27 and TRBJ2-6; 9 positions agree with TRBD1. V gave up 3 bases and J gave up 2 bases; unmatched junction bases: 11. The CDR3 extends over 19 amino acids. Per the germline V gene, CDR1 is MNHEY and CDR2 is SMNVEV (reference sequence). CDR3 loop: CASSFKWTGALTGANVLTF. The CDR3 region has the DNA TGTGCCAGCAGTTTCAAGTGGACAGGGGCCTTGACTGGGGCCAACGTCCTGACTTTC.

V and J are TRBV3-1 (or the pseudogene TRBV3-2) and TRBJ1-2; D call uncertain. CDR3 length: 12 amino acids. Germline lookup yields CDR1 LGHDT and CDR2 YNNKEL (reference sequence). Trimming removed 8 bases at V and 13 bases at J, with 20 bases between. Written as DNA, the CDR3 is TGTGCCAGCTCTCAATTTCCAAGGCGTCTCACCTTC. Amino acid sequence: CASSQFPRRLTF.

The V gene is TRBV6-5, the J gene TRBJ2-7, with 7 nucleotides matching TRBD1. The CDR3 is made up of 13 amino acids. The V segment lost 5 bases and the J segment 1 base; nucleotides outside the gene matches: 2. CDR1 and CDR2 from the germline V gene are MNHEY and SVGAGI. CDR3 amino acids: CASSQGQSYEQYF. CDR3 in DNA: TGTGCCAGCAGTCAGGGACAGTCCTACGAGCAGTACTTC.

V is TRBV4-3 and J is TRBJ1-4, with a possible D match to TRBD1 (6 bases). Germline assignment: CDR1 LGHNA and CDR2 YSLEER. The V gene lost 0 bases and the J gene lost 9 bases, with 11 bases spanning the gap. The CDR3 contains 14 residues. CDR3 amino acids: CASSQERGAKKLFF. The CDR3 DNA is TGCGCCAGCAGCCAAGAGCGGGGGGCTAAAAAACTGTTTTTT.

In this sample, this clone turned up many times. CDR3 region: CASSILWQPSNQPQHF. As DNA, the CDR3 is TGTGCCAGTAGTATATTGTGGCAGCCTAGCAATCAGCCCCAGCATTTT. The rearrangement links TRBV19 to TRBJ1-5; D remains unclear. V lost 2 bases and J 0 bases, leaving 11 bases between the germline ends. CDR3 length: 16 amino acids. Germline CDR1 and CDR2: LNHDA and SQIVND (reference sequence).

The chain has TRBV4-2 and TRBJ1-2; no clear D. V lost 0 bases and J 1 base, leaving 3 bases between the germline ends. Germline CDR1 LGHNA, CDR2 YNFKEQ. CDR3 length equals 13 residues. The CDR3 DNA follows: TGTGCCAGCAGCCAAGACAGTAACTATGGCTACACCTTC. Amino acids: CASSQDSNYGYTF.

The rearrangement links TRBV6-5 to TRBJ1-4; 7 bases fit TRBD1. The germline gives CDR1 MNHEY, CDR2 SVGAGI. This CDR3 spans 14 amino acids. V gave up 5 bases and J gave up 1 base; unmatched junction bases: 1. CDR3 coding DNA: TGTGCCAGCAGTCGGACAGGAACTAATGAAAAACTGTTTTTT. Its protein is CASSRTGTNEKLFF.

To note about this clone: At one of its ends the junction is not consistent with the germline gene, which may arise from a read error. J is TRBJ1-2 and V is TRBV2, with D unresolved. Germline CDR1 and CDR2: SNHLY and FYNNEI. CDR3 length: 14 amino acids. The CDR3 sequence is CVSSGPGTNYGYTF. CDR3 sequence (DNA): TGTGTCAGCAGTGGACCGGGAACTAACTATGGCTACACCTTC.

The chain joins TRBV6-6 to TRBJ1-2; D unresolved. V was pared by 5 bases and J by 6 bases, with 10 bases between. There are 12 residues in the CDR3. Germline values: CDR1 MNHNY, CDR2 SVGAGI (reference sequence). The DNA for the CDR3 is TGTGCCAGCAGTGATCTGGTAGATGGCTACACCTTC. It translates to CASSDLVDGYTF.

The CDR3 DNA follows: TGTGCCAGCAGCCAAAATACCGGGCGCGGGACCGGGGAGCTGTTTTTT. Translation: CASSQNTGRGTGELFF. The chain carries TRBV14 and TRBJ2-2; D might be TRBD2 (5 bases). The CDR3 contains 16 residues. CDR1 is SGHDN and CDR2 is FVKESK in the germline V gene. The V end lost 2 bases, the J end lost 5 bases, and 15 bases lay between the germline ends.

The genes are TRBV5-1 and TRBJ2-3; TRBD2 aligns across 13 bases. V lost 2 bases and J lost 2; bases outside the gene matches: 5. CDR3 length: 17 residues. Looked up from germline, CDR1 is SGHRS and CDR2 is YFSETQ. The CDR3 DNA reads as TGCGCCAGCAGCTTCGGACTAGCGGGGGCCTACACAGATACGCAGTATTTT. Translating it yields CASSFGLAGAYTDTQYF.

The V and J genes are TRBV9 and TRBJ1-4, with D unclear. V gave up 4 bases and J gave up 7 bases, with 17 bases separating them. This CDR3 is 15 amino acids long. Germline V gene sequence: CDR1 SGDLS, CDR2 YYNGEE. CDR3 region: CASSLGSGEGEKLFF. For the CDR3, the DNA is TGTGCCAGCAGCCTAGGATCCGGGGAGGGTGAAAAACTGTTTTTT. The complete variable domain, with remaining parts taken from reference TRBV9 and TRBJ1-4, reads DSGVTQTPKHLITATGQRVTLRCSPRSGDLSVYWYQQSLDQGLQFLIQYYNGEERAKGNILERFSAQQFPDLHSELNLSSLELGDSALYFCASSLGSGEGEKLFFGSGTQLSVL.